These 22 T cell receptor beta chains share one sample of origin, sequenced in a study of blood T cell repertoires in COVID-19. Sequencing was performed with immunoSEQ multiplex PCR; in TCRdb, only in-frame clones are kept and a portion is missing. The sample lists about 170,000 clones; roughly 84% were seen once. The sequencing sample was made of peripheral blood. These TCRs come from an elderly man with COVID-19, enrolled during active disease.

The rearrangement uses TRBV6-2 or TRBV6-3 and TRBJ2-5; 8 bases align to TRBD1. V lost 2 bases, J lost 2 bases, and 10 bases stayed unmatched. The CDR3 sequence is 17 residues long. Per the germline V gene, CDR1 is MNHEY and CDR2 is SVGEGT. The CDR3 sequence is CASSYRLGTGRQETQYF. The CDR3 DNA reads TGTGCCAGCAGTTACCGATTGGGGACAGGTCGGCAAGAGACCCAGTACTTC.

This clone was counted between two and nine times. The chain carries TRBV6-5 and TRBJ1-5, with TRBD1 matching over 7 bases. Unmatched junction bases numbered 5, after V lost 6 bases and J lost 0 bases. Germline lookup yields CDR1 MNHEY and CDR2 SVGAGI. This CDR3 contains 15 residues. CDR3 sequence reads: CASRETGNSNQPQHF. CDR3 bases: TGTGCCAGCAGGGAGACAGGGAATAGCAATCAGCCCCAGCATTTT.

V gene TRBV7-3 combines with J gene TRBJ2-4; D is unclear. Germline V gives CDR1 SGHTA, CDR2 FQGTGA. The CDR3 extends over 16 amino acids. The V end was cut by 1 base, the J end by 0 bases, with 10 bases between. The CDR3 DNA sequence: TGTGCCAGCAGCTTAATGGCCCTTCTAGCCAAAAACATTCAGTACTTC. Encoded protein: CASSLMALLAKNIQYF.

V usage is TRBV5-5 and J usage is TRBJ2-7; 7 bases map to TRBD1. The CDR3 spans 14 residues. The trim removed 6 bases at V and 1 base at J, leaving 7 bases unmatched. Germline V gives CDR1 SGHKS, CDR2 YYEKEE (reference sequence). Written as DNA, the CDR3 is TGTGCCAGCATCTCCTACAGGGGTTCCTACGAGCAGTACTTC. It specifies CASISYRGSYEQYF.

The rearrangement uses TRBV18 and TRBJ2-2; the D gene is possibly TRBD1 (6 bases). This CDR3 is 14 amino acids long. CDR1 is KGHSH and CDR2 is LQKENI in the germline V gene. V lost 5 bases to trimming and J lost 1 base, with 8 bases between them. The CDR3 sequence: CASSEQGNTGELFF. For the CDR3, the DNA is TGTGCCAGCTCAGAACAGGGGAACACCGGGGAGCTGTTTTTT.

The chain has TRBV7-9 and TRBJ2-6, with 7 bases lining up with TRBD1. Looked up from germline, CDR1 is SEHNR and CDR2 is FQNEAQ (reference sequence). This CDR3 spans 16 amino acids. Losses at the gene ends were 5 bases for V and 1 base for J; bases not matched to a gene: 5. CDR3 sequence: CASSPRTGSGANVLTF. The CDR3 DNA reads TGTGCCAGCAGCCCTCGGACAGGTTCTGGGGCCAACGTCCTGACTTTC.

The count of this clone is one. This chain uses TRBV4-2 with TRBJ2-5, with a possible D match to TRBD1 (5 bases). Germline CDR1 and CDR2: LGHNA and YNFKEQ. V gave up 1 base and J gave up 5 bases, with 8 bases separating them. CDR3 length: 13 residues. The CDR3 DNA reads TGTGCCAGCAGCCAAGGGGGCGTTGAGACCCAGTACTTC. Its protein is CASSQGGVETQYF.

This clone has a single count. This chain links TRBV18 with TRBJ1-1; D is undetermined. Germline CDR1 KGHSH, CDR2 LQKENI. The CDR3 is made up of 15 amino acids. V was clipped by 3 bases and J by 4 bases, with 15 bases between them. The CDR3 spells CASSPLTPGGTEAFF. The CDR3 DNA reads TGTGCCAGCTCACCTCTTACCCCGGGAGGCACTGAAGCTTTCTTT. Full variable domain (remainder filled in from reference TRBV18 and TRBJ1-1): NAGVMQNPRHLVRRRGQEARLRCSPMKGHSHVYWYRQLPEEGLKFMVYLQKENIIDESGMPKERFSAEFPKEGPSILRIQQVVRGDSAAYFCASSPLTPGGTEAFFGQGTRLTVV.

The chain employs TRBV19 and TRBJ1-1; D unresolved. In germline, CDR1 is LNHDA, CDR2 SQIVND (reference sequence). V was trimmed by 1 base and J by 3 bases, leaving 12 bases between them. CDR3 length equals 15 residues. In DNA, the CDR3 is TGTGCCAGTAGTATAGGGTCGGGGAGGGACACTGAAGCTTTCTTT. Amino acid sequence: CASSIGSGRDTEAFF.

The chain carries TRBV24-1 and TRBJ2-2; the D is unclear. CDR1 is KGHDR, CDR2 SFDVKD, per germline. The CDR3 spans 15 residues. The V gene lost 2 bases and the J gene lost 1 base, with 7 bases spanning the gap. DNA of the CDR3: TGTGCCACCAGTGATTCAGTACAGAACACCGGGGAGCTGTTTTTT. It specifies CATSDSVQNTGELFF.

This clone was recorded once. The chain carries TRBV5-4 and TRBJ2-6; weak D call: TRBD2 (5 bases). This CDR3 comprises 14 residues. Trimming left V 4 bases short and J 4 bases short, with 9 bases between. Germline-derived CDR1 and CDR2 are SGHNT and YYREEE (reference sequence). The CDR3 sequence: CASSVEGGANVLTF. The CDR3 DNA is TGTGCCAGCAGCGTAGAGGGAGGGGCCAACGTCCTGACTTTC. The full variable domain, its missing parts supplied by reference TRBV5-4 and TRBJ2-6, is ETGVTQSPTHLIKTRGQQVTLRCSSQSGHNTVSWYQQALGQGPQFIFQYYREEENGRGNFPPRFSGLQFPNYSSELNVNALELDDSALYLCASSVEGGANVLTFGAGSRLTVL.

This chain links TRBV7-2 with TRBJ1-2; 8 nucleotides match TRBD1. From germline, CDR1 is SGHTA and CDR2 FQGNSA. The CDR3 spans 14 residues. J gave up 5 bases and V 4 bases, and 6 bases lay outside the gene matches. As DNA, the CDR3 is TGTGCCAGCAGCTCAGACAGGGGACTGTATGGCTACACCTTC. Its protein is CASSSDRGLYGYTF.

The gene calls are TRBV27 and TRBJ1-1; TRBD1 agrees at 8 bases. The trim removed 3 bases at V and 0 bases at J, leaving 0 bases unmatched. CDR3 size: 14 residues. CDR1 and CDR2 from the germline V gene are MNHEY and SMNVEV (reference sequence). For the CDR3, the DNA is TGTGCCAGCAGTTTGACAGGGGTGAACACTGAAGCTTTCTTT. It translates to CASSLTGVNTEAFF.

V is TRBV5-4 and J is TRBJ2-1; 8 positions match TRBD1. This CDR3 is built from 20 residues. CDR1 and CDR2 (germline): SGHNT, YYREEE (reference sequence). V lost 2 bases and J lost 2; bases outside the gene matches: 18. CDR3 nucleotide sequence: TGTGCCAGCAGCTTCGGGGGTGGTGGGACAGGAAAAAAGACCTACAATGAGCAGTTCTTC. This codes for CASSFGGGGTGKKTYNEQFF. The full variable domain, rest sourced from reference TRBV5-4 and TRBJ2-1, is ETGVTQSPTHLIKTRGQQVTLRCSSQSGHNTVSWYQQALGQGPQFIFQYYREEENGRGNFPPRFSGLQFPNYSSELNVNALELDDSALYLCASSFGGGGTGKKTYNEQFFGPGTRLTVL.

The chain links TRBV12-5 to TRBJ2-2, with 10 bases lining up with TRBD2. V was pared by 6 bases and J by 1 base, with 14 bases of the junction left unmatched. Germline CDR1 reads LGHNT; CDR2 reads FRNRAP. CDR3 length: 19 residues. CDR3 in amino acids: CASGQSRLAGERNTGELFF. The CDR3 coding sequence is TGTGCTAGTGGCCAGAGCAGGCTAGCGGGGGAGCGGAACACCGGGGAGCTGTTTTTT.

The chain uses TRBV7-3 and TRBJ2-1, with D uncertain. Trimming took 5 bases from V and 7 from J, leaving 9 bases between them. Germline CDR1 and CDR2: SGHTA and FQGTGA. This CDR3 is 12 amino acids long. CDR3 residues: CASSPHGNEQFF. The CDR3 DNA is TGTGCCAGCAGCCCCCACGGGAATGAGCAGTTCTTC. The full variable domain, its missing parts supplied by reference TRBV7-3 and TRBJ2-1, is GAGVSQTPSNKVTEKGKYVELRCDPISGHTALYWYRQSLGQGPEFLIYFQGTGAADDSGLPNDRFFAVRPEGSVSTLKIQRTERGDSAVYLCASSPHGNEQFFGPGTRLTVL.

This clone was seen once. The V gene is TRBV5-8, the J gene TRBJ1-5; 8 bases are shared with TRBD1. The CDR3 contains 14 residues. Trimming cost V 4 bases and J 4 bases; bases outside gene matches: 4. The germline CDR1 and CDR2 sequences are SGHTS and YDEGEE. The chain's CDR3 is CASSPRTGNQPQHF. In DNA form, the CDR3 reads TGTGCCAGCAGCCCCCGGACAGGGAATCAGCCCCAGCATTTT. Using reference TRBV5-8 and TRBJ1-5 for the parts outside the CDR3, the full variable domain is EAGVTQSPTHLIKTRGQQATLRCSPISGHTSVYWYQQALGLGLQFLLWYDEGEERNRGNFPPRFSGRQFPNYSSELNVNALELEDSALYLCASSPRTGNQPQHFGDGTRLSIL.

The V call is TRBV7-9, the J call TRBJ2-1; D might be TRBD1 (5 bases). With 4 bases removed from V and 9 bases from J, the gap between germline ends came to 10 bases. The CDR3 contains 12 residues. Per the germline V gene, CDR1 is SEHNR and CDR2 is FQNEAQ (reference sequence). In DNA form, the CDR3 reads TGTGCCAGCAGCTCGAGCAGGGTTGAGCAGTTCTTC. Protein sequence: CASSSSRVEQFF.

The chain is built from TRBV6-4 and TRBJ2-1, with TRBD1 matching 9 bases. This CDR3 is 16 amino acids long. Germline values: CDR1 MRHNA, CDR2 SNTAGT. The ends lost 3 bases at V and 0 bases at J; junction bases unmatched: 3. DNA for the CDR3: TGTGCCAGCAGTGAAACAGGGGGCCTCTCCTACAATGAGCAGTTCTTC. This codes for CASSETGGLSYNEQFF.

The chain recombines TRBV27 with TRBJ1-2; 11 bases map to TRBD1. The J segment lost 2 bases and the V segment lost 3 bases, leaving 2 bases of the junction unmatched. Germline CDR1 reads MNHEY; CDR2 reads SMNVEV (reference sequence). The CDR3 is 15 amino acids. CDR3 in amino acids: CASSFWTGGNYGYTF. The CDR3 bases are TGTGCCAGCAGTTTTTGGACAGGGGGCAACTATGGCTACACCTTC.

The J gene is TRBJ2-5, the V gene TRBV6-5; D perhaps matches TRBD2 (5 bases). CDR1 is MNHEY and CDR2 is SVGAGI in the germline V gene. V lost 2 bases to trimming and J lost 5 bases, with 12 bases between them. There are 14 residues in the CDR3. The CDR3 reads CASSYRESLETQYF. The DNA of the CDR3 is TGTGCCAGCAGTTACCGGGAAAGTCTTGAGACCCAGTACTTC.

The V and J genes are TRBV7-2 and TRBJ1-5, with TRBD1 matching 8 bases. V was clipped by 6 bases and J by 6 bases; unmatched bases: 19. Germline-derived CDR1 and CDR2 are SGHTA and FQGNSA. This CDR3 is built from 18 residues. Here the CDR3 DNA reads TGTGCCAGCAGTATTAGTCCCCAGGGCAGGGGGCTTAGTCAGCCCCAGCATTTT. Its translation: CASSISPQGRGLSQPQHF.